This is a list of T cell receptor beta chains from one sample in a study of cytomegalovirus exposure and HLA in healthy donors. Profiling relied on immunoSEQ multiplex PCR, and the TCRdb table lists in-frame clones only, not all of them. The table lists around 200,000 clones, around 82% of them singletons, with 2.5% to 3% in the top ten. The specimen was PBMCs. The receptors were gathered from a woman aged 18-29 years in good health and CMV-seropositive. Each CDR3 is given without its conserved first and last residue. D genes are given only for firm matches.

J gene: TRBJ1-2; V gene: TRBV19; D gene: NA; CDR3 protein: ASGVGYGYT
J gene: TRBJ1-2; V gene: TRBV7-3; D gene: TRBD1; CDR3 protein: ASSLEGTGGFYGYT
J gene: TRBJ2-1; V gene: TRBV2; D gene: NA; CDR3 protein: ASSGEGGEQF
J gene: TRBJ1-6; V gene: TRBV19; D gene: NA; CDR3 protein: ASSEIGAGNNSPLH
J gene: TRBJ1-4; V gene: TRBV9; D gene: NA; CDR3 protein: ASSPRAGREKLF
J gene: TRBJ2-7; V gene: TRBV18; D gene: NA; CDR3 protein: ASSPPGHYYEQY
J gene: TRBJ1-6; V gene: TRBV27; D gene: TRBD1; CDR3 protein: ASSLLTPGQGVGSPLH
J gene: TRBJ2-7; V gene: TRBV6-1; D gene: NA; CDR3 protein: ASRTDSYEQY
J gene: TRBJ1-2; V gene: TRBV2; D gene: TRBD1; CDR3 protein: ATQLRTGDGYT
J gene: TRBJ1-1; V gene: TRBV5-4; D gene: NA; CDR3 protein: ASSSTANTEAF
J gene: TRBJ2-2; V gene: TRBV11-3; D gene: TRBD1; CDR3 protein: ASSLGALAGGNTGELF
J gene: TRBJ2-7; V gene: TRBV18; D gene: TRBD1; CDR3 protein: ASSPPDRGLIYEQY
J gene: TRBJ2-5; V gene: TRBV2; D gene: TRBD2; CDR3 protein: ASSLGLAGLETQY
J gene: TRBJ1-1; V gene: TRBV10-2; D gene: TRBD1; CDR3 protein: ASSKPGQGNTEAF
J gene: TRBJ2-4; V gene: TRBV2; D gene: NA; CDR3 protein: ASSESGGQNIQY
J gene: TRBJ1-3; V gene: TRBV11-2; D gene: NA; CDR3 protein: ASSSPTGSGNTIY
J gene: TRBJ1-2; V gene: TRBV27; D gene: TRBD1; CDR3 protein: ASSFLPGTEGYT
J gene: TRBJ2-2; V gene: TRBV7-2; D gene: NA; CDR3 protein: ASSLQRDTGELF
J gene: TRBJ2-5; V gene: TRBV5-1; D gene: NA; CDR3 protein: ASRSSQETQY
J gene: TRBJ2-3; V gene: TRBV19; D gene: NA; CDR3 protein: ASSRINGGPTDTQY
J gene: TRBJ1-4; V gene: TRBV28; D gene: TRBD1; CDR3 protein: ASRGTGGNEKLF
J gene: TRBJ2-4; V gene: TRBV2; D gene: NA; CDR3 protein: ASSPDRAKNIQY
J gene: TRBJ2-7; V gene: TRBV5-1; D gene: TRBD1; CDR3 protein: ASSGTGDGSYEQY
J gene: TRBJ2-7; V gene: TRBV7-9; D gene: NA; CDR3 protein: ASSLGSTGYEQY
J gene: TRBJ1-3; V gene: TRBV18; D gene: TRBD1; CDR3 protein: ASSPPGRGSGNTIY
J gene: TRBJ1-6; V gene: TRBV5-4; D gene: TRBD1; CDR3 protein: ASSLDGGTANSPLH
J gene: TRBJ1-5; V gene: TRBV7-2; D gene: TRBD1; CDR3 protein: ASSPGTGGLDQPQH
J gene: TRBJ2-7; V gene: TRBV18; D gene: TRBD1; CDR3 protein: ASSPTGGYEQY
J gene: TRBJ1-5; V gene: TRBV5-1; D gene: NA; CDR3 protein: ASSSGLGNQPQH
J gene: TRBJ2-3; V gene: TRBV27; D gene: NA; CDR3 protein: ASSLMWGEISHTQY
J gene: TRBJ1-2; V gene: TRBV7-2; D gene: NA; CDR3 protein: ASSLDTYGYT
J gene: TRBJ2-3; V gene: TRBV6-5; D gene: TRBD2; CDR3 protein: ASRTSLTTDTQY
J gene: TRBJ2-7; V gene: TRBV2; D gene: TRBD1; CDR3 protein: ASSEGTGETYEQY
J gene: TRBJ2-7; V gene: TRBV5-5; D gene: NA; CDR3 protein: ASSPLTGSYEQY
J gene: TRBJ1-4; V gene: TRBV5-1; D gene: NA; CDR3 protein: ASSPGETNEKLF
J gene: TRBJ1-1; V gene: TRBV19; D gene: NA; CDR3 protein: ASSIGGRAIAF
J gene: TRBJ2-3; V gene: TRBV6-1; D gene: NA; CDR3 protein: ASSEVGARSDTQY
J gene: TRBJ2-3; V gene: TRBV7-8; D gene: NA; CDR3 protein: ASSSSYGGLTDTQY
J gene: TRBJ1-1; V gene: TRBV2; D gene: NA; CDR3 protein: ASKKGHFSNTEAF
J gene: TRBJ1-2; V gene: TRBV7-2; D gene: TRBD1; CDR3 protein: ASSLAQGGEGYT
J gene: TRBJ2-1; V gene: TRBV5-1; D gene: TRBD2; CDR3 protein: ASSLFQLAGNNEQF
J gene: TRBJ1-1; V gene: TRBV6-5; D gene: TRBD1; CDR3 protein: ASSIDRGTEAF
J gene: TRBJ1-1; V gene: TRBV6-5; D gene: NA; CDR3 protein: ASSYSWNTEAF
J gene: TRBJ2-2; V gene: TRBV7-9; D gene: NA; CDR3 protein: ASRLLGATGELF
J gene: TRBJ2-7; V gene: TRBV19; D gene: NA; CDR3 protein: ASSLQDGYEQY
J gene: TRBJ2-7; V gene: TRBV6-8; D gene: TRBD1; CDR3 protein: ASSRDRASYEQY